One and the same sample provided the 17 T cell receptor beta chains below, sequenced in a study of radiotherapy plus CTLA-4 blockade in lung cancer. The repertoire was sequenced with immunoSEQ multiplex PCR; TCRdb's copy has only in-frame clones and lacks some. In the table there are some 110,000 clones, 81% of which are singletons. Material: peripheral blood, obtained from a patient treated with radiotherapy plus ipilimumab. The receptors were gathered from a human donor with non-small cell lung cancer that progressed on radiotherapy plus ipilimumab. Some clones in this sample may be carry-over from other donors' samples.

The chain has TRBV7-6 and TRBJ2-2; D may be TRBD1 or TRBD2 (5 bases each). Germline V gene lookup returns CDR1 SGHVS and CDR2 FNYEAQ. This CDR3 region has 17 residues. V was trimmed by 5 bases and J by 2 bases, leaving 18 bases between them. CDR3 sequence reads: CASSLHGTFINTGELFF. The DNA of the CDR3 is TGTGCCAGCAGCCTACACGGGACCTTTATCAACACCGGGGAGCTGTTTTTT.

As regards this clone: At one end, the junction sequence differs from germline, possibly due to a read error. The chain links TRBV7-7 to TRBJ1-6; 11 bases agree with TRBD1. There are 19 residues in the CDR3. Germline assignment: CDR1 SSHAT and CDR2 FNYEAQ (reference sequence). The CDR3 protein is CASSSGQGVRNGKNSPLHF. CDR3 coding DNA: TGTGCTAGCAGCTCGGGACAGGGGGTAAGAAATGGCAAAAATTCACCCCTCCACTTT.

The chain joins TRBV6-5 to TRBJ2-3; D uncertain. Germline-derived CDR1 and CDR2 are MNHEY and SVGAGI. The CDR3 has 12 amino acids. The ends were cut back, 5 bases at V and 6 bases at J, with 9 bases in the middle. The chain's CDR3 is CASSRLGDTQYF. CDR3 coding DNA: TGTGCCAGCAGTAGGCTCGGTGATACGCAGTATTTT.

The chain recombines TRBV5-1 with TRBJ2-1; a possible D gene is TRBD1 (5 bases). V dropped 0 bases and J dropped 4 bases, with 14 bases sitting between them. The germline V gene has CDR1 SGHRS and CDR2 YFSETQ. The CDR3 is 16 amino acids. This CDR3 reads CASSLGRQGTYNEQFF. CDR3 in DNA: TGCGCCAGCAGCTTGGGAAGGCAGGGTACATACAATGAGCAGTTCTTC.

The rearrangement uses TRBV2 and TRBJ2-7; D perhaps matches TRBD1 (6 bases). CDR3 length: 13 amino acids. V was shortened by 5 bases and J by 0 bases, with 8 bases between the two germline ends. The germline gives CDR1 SNHLY, CDR2 FYNNEI. In DNA form, the CDR3 reads TGTGCCAGCAGTTTGGGGGCCTCCTACGAGCAGTACTTC. Its translation is CASSLGASYEQYF.

CDR3 bases: TGCGCCAGCAGCCAAGATCTTGTTTGGACAGAAAAGGGAGGTCAGCCCCAGCATTTT. It yields the protein CASSQDLVWTEKGGQPQHF. The rearrangement joins TRBV4-3 to TRBJ1-5, with a possible D match to TRBD1 (6 bases). This CDR3 has 19 residues. Germline loops: CDR1 LGHNA, CDR2 YSLEER. V lost 0 bases to trimming and J lost 6 bases, with 24 bases between them.

This chain joins TRBV2 and TRBJ2-5; 14 bases are shared with TRBD2. J gave up 3 bases and V 0 bases, and 3 bases lay outside the gene matches. CDR1 and CDR2 from the germline V gene are SNHLY and FYNNEI. The length of the CDR3 is 17 residues. The CDR3 sequence is CASSEAPGLAGEETQYF. The CDR3 DNA follows: TGTGCCAGCAGTGAAGCTCCGGGACTAGCGGGGGAAGAGACCCAGTACTTC.

The gene calls are TRBV9 and TRBJ2-4; a weak D match, TRBD1 (5 bases). From germline, CDR1 is SGDLS and CDR2 YYNGEE. The length of the CDR3 is 16 residues. Trimming stripped 4 bases from V and 3 bases from J, with 17 bases between. The CDR3 DNA reads TGTGCCAGCAGCACCAAGCGAAGGGGCGACAAAAACATTCAGTACTTC. Its translation is CASSTKRRGDKNIQYF.

This chain links TRBV4-3 with TRBJ1-2, with D possibly TRBD1 on 5 matching bases. V was clipped by 1 base and J by 0 bases, with 9 bases between them. The CDR3 consists of 15 residues. Germline loops: CDR1 LGHNA, CDR2 YSLEER. The CDR3 sequence: CASSQVMGPNYGYTF. As DNA, the CDR3 is TGCGCCAGCAGCCAAGTTATGGGGCCTAACTATGGCTACACCTTC.

The chain combines TRBV25-1 with TRBJ1-2; the D is unclear. This CDR3 contains 17 residues. Germline CDR1 is MGHDK and CDR2 is SYGVNS. V was clipped by 4 bases and J by 2 bases, with 20 bases between them. CDR3 sequence reads: CASSGTRGRPLNYGYTF. CDR3 nucleotide sequence: TGTGCCAGCAGTGGAACTCGAGGACGGCCTCTCAACTATGGCTACACCTTC.

V gene TRBV18 combines with J gene TRBJ1-2, with no clear D. Trimming removed 3 bases from V and 0 bases from J, with 8 bases in between. Germline values: CDR1 KGHSH, CDR2 LQKENI. The CDR3 sequence is 14 residues long. As DNA, the CDR3 is TGTGCCAGCTCACCCGTCCTAGCTAACTATGGCTACACCTTC. Its protein is CASSPVLANYGYTF. Together with reference TRBV18 and TRBJ1-2, the CDR3 gives the full variable domain: NAGVMQNPRHLVRRRGQEARLRCSPMKGHSHVYWYRQLPEEGLKFMVYLQKENIIDESGMPKERFSAEFPKEGPSILRIQQVVRGDSAAYFCASSPVLANYGYTFGSGTRLTVV.

This clone was found many times. The rearrangement links TRBV4-3 to TRBJ2-7, with 9 bases identical to TRBD1. CDR1 is LGHNA and CDR2 is YSLEER in the germline V gene. The junction had 12 bases not matched to a gene; V was cut back by 4 bases and J by 5 bases. CDR3 length: 16 residues. CDR3 DNA: TGCGCCAGCAGCCGAGCCTTGGGACAGGGATCGGACGAGCAGTACTTC. Its translation is CASSRALGQGSDEQYF.

J is TRBJ1-6 and V is TRBV6-1; D is undetermined. This CDR3 is 13 amino acids long. V lost 5 bases, J lost 8 bases, and 10 bases lay in between. The germline CDR1 and CDR2 sequences are MNHNS and SASEGT. CDR3 protein: CASSYSWDSPLHF. CDR3 in DNA: TGTGCCAGCAGTTATTCGTGGGATTCACCCCTCCACTTT.

The J gene is TRBJ2-7, the V gene TRBV7-2; D is unclear. Trimming stripped 1 base from V and 0 bases from J, with 7 bases between. In germline, CDR1 is SGHTA, CDR2 FQGNSA. This CDR3 region has 14 residues. CDR3 DNA sequence: TGTGCCAGCAGCTTAGTCACCTCCTCCTACGAGCAGTACTTC. Protein product: CASSLVTSSYEQYF.

The CDR3 here is CASSLTYSETQYF. The DNA for the CDR3 is TGTGCCAGCAGCTTAACCTATTCGGAGACCCAGTACTTC. The chain has TRBV7-2 and TRBJ2-5; D uncertain. Germline values: CDR1 SGHTA, CDR2 FQGNSA. Between the trimmed V and J ends, which lost 2 bases and 5 bases, there was a span of 9 bases. The CDR3 is 13 amino acids.

This chain uses TRBV7-2 with TRBJ1-2, with TRBD1 as a possible D gene (5 bases). CDR1 is SGHTA and CDR2 is FQGNSA in the germline V gene. The CDR3 sequence is 14 residues long. The ends were cut back, 5 bases at V and 8 bases at J, with 18 bases in the middle. The CDR3 is CASSPSPGLWGYTF. DNA of the CDR3: TGTGCCAGCAGCCCCAGCCCAGGGTTATGGGGCTACACCTTC.

The count of this clone is one. At one boundary the junction diverges from the germline segment, which might be a read error. V usage is TRBV11-1 and J usage is TRBJ1-2, with D maybe TRBD1 (6 bases). This CDR3 has 14 residues. The germline CDR1 and CDR2 sequences are SGHAT and FQDESV (reference sequence). The CDR3, as DNA: TGCGCCAGCAGCTTAGGGGGTTCCCTTTATGGCTACACCTTC. This sequence encodes CASSLGGSLYGYTF.